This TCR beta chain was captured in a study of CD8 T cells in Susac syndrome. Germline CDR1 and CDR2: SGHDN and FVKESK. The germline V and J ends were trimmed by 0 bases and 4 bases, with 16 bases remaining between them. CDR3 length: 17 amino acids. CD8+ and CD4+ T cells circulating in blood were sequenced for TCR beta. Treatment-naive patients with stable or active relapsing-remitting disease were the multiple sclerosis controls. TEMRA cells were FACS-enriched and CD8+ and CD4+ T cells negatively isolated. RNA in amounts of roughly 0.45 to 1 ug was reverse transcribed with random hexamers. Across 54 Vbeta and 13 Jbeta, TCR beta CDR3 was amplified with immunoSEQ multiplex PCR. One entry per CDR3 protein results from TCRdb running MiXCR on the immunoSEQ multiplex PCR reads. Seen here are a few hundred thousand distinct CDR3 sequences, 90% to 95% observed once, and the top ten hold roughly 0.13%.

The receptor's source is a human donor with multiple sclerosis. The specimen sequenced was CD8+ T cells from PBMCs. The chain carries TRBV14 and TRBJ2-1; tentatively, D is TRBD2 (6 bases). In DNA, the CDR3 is TGTGCCAGCAGCCAAGATATCGGCGGGACCGGATACAATGAGCAGTTCTTC. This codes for CASSQDIGGTGYNEQFF. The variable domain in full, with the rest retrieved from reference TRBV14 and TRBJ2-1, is EAGVTQFPSHSVIEKGQTVTLRCDPISGHDNLYWYRRVMGKEIKFLLHFVKESKQDESGMPNNRFLAERTGGTYSTLKVQPAELEDSGVYFCASSQDIGGTGYNEQFFGPGTRLTVL.